Sequencing of this T cell receptor beta chain was carried out in a study of regulatory T cells in long-lasting Graves disease (dated by TCRdb to the early 2020s). Study-level background: Persistent Graves' disease was defined as antithyroid drug treatment for over 5 years with persistently positive TSH receptor autoantibodies. Patients with persistent Graves' disease were compared with patients with newly diagnosed Graves' disease using TCR sequencing and RNA sequencing of peripheral blood. The study was conducted in China and was registered as a clinical trial. A total of approximately 35 samples underwent TCR sequencing: approximately 13 from persistent and around 20 from newly diagnosed Graves' disease patients. Persistent Graves' disease patients in the clinical cohort had taken antithyroid drugs for about 10.3 years on average. General conclusions and limits of the study: Sequencing and analysis were limited to the TCR beta chain. Only peripheral blood was studied, because thyroid tissue, the primary lesion, was inaccessible. Preferential use of TRBV28, TRBJ1-2 and TRBJ2-5 was observed in persistent disease, whereas TRBV20-1 and TRBJ2-1 were favored in newly diagnosed disease. Persistent Graves' disease patients showed lower TCR Shannon entropy and fewer highly expanded clones than newly diagnosed patients, suggesting clonal expansion. More public clonotypes were shared among persistent patients (around 3,000) than among newly diagnosed patients (roughly 1,000). The authors noted that the small sample size was a limitation that may lower accuracy.

Libraries were prepared through multiplex PCR. TCRdb names Illumina HiSeq 4000 as the instrument used. To build TCR beta libraries, CDR3 regions were amplified by Arm-PCR using iRepertoire HTBI primers. Gel purification was performed on PCR products prior to sequencing. The original pipeline was this. Gene usage analysis of CDR3 amino acid clonotypes relied on the approximately 60 TRBV and over 13 TRBJ segments identified across samples. Filtered high-quality paired reads were merged into contigs using COPE and FqMerger. BLAST was used to align contigs to the IMGT TRBV, TRBD and TRBJ reference genes, and CDR3 was defined following IMGT. Any clonotype with a frequency above 0.1% was counted as a highly expanded clone. Repertoire diversity was measured by Shannon entropy, and V-J evenness by the Gini coefficient. A clonotype found in more than one individual was treated as public. Through fastp at Q25 and MiXCR, TCRdb rebuilt clones from the public reads, retaining in-frame beta chains. Rows matching on CDR3 protein sequence are summarized as one entry with the most common DNA and genes. The V and J calls, along with clone size, are taken from TCRdb and not from the paper's own processing. The sample profile shows about 460,000 distinct CDR3 sequences; approximately 22% of them were found once. The ten largest clones represent around 13% of the sample.

Per the publication, the time point label means: persistent/refractory GD, antithyroid drugs over 5 years with positive TRAb. RNA was extracted from PBMCs in TRIzol for both TCR sequencing and RNA sequencing. Graves' disease was diagnosed according to American Thyroid Association guidelines. Patients were recruited from an endocrinology department in Xi'an, China. From each patient, around 9.3 milliliters of peripheral blood was collected into an EDTA anticoagulant tube. PBMCs were isolated by Ficoll Paque Plus density gradient separation without further T cell sorting. An Agilent 2100 Bioanalyzer and agarose gel were used to assess RNA quality, and a NanoDrop 2000 was used to measure RNA concentration. With regard to this clonotype: There is no known antigen for this receptor. No clone much larger than this one lies a single base away; base qualities are absent.

Spanning cysteine to phenylalanine, the CDR3 consists of 14 amino acids. This entry keeps only the CDR3 DNA: 42 bases, framed from base 1. The CDR1 and CDR2 encoded by the germline V gene are KGHSH and LQKENI. Between the V and J ends, shortened by 5 bases and 4 bases respectively, the junction contains 14 bases. This specimen consisted of peripheral blood mononuclear cells (PBMCs), obtained when the disease was refractory, from a patient treated with antithyroid drugs. Recombination connected TRBV18 to TRBJ1-2; the D gene identity is not certain. The clonotype comes from a female donor with Graves disease. The CDR3: CASSGRQAAYGYTF. The base sequence is TGTGCCAGCTCAGGGCGTCAGGCAGCCTATGGCTACACCTTC.